This TCR beta chain was sequenced in a study of T cell responses to AZD1222 COVID-19 vaccine (TCRdb year 2021). About the study as a whole: AZD1222 recipients with second doses at about 4 weeks or about 12 weeks were pooled, because spike-specific TCR depth and breadth did not differ between schedules. Trial participants were enrolled into age subgroups of 18-55, 56-69 and 70-plus years, which contained approximately 150, 28 and 58 TCR-sequenced participants, respectively. TCR sequencing covered fewer than 250 trial participants: 200 to 220 given two doses of AZD1222 and some 25 given two doses of MenACWY control vaccine. What the study reported, not specific to this receptor: Conclusions about previously exposed vaccinees were limited because only six AZD1222 recipients were SARS-CoV-2 seropositive at baseline. The whole spike protein was spanned by vaccine-associated CD4 TCRs, and dominant responses were seen in regions 160-218 and 743-854. Reportedly, almost half of the unique spike-specific TCRs recognized epitopes lying outside the regions that are mutated in the B.1.351 and B.1.1.7 variants. Because no day 14 peak-response samples were available, repertoires were characterized only after the peak T cell response. A significant rise in spike-specific TCR breadth and depth was observed after two AZD1222 doses relative to day 0 and relative to MenACWY recipients. Participants were mostly white British and included more females than males, and it was suggested by the authors that clonal diversity may have been underestimated. In the small 56-69-year group, the increase in depth fell short of significance, most likely because of low power.

The CDR3 regions of human TCRbeta chains were analyzed by immunosequencing. The source study handled its data this way. TCRs in the repertoires were compared against a reference library of SARS-CoV-2-specific TCRs that had been generated with the MIRA antigen-specificity platform. Breadth was defined as the fraction of unique TCRs that were SARS-CoV-2-associated. Depth was defined as the fraction of total T cells that were SARS-CoV-2-associated. Using the MIRA data, each spike-specific TCR was mapped to the spike region that the TCR reacts to and placed in a CD4 or CD8 class. Log10-transformed breadth and depth values were compared by one-way ANOVA with Sidak's multiple comparisons tests. Not all clones reach the TCRdb copy of this immuneACCESS table, which keeps in-frame sequences only. Checked studies attribute under half of the gap to unresolved V genes and leave the rest unexplained. V, J and clone size were drawn from that table, and D and trimming were deduced from the DNA. Across this sample there are about 190,000 clones, with 90% to 95% seen only once. The top ten hold 9.2% of the sample.

Relative to germline, V is missing 1 base and J is missing 5 bases, with 6 bases of the junction outside any gene match. The germline V gene (reference sequence) gives CDR1 as LNHDA and CDR2 as SQIVND. Inclusive of the bounding cysteine and phenylalanine, the CDR3 is 15 residues long. Only the CDR3 DNA stays, 45 bases, in frame from base 1. Sample time point, as interpreted from the label and publication: baseline before first vaccination. Vaccinee samples came from UK trials COV001 and COV002, including a single-blind randomized controlled phase 2/3 trial of AZD1222 (ChAdOx1 nCoV-19) in healthy adults. For TCRbeta chain sequencing, PBMC samples from trial participants were taken at day 0 and at day 28 after the second dose. To note about this clone: Its antigen remains unidentified. No much larger clone exists at a distance of one base, and base qualities are not known.

The clonotype was recovered from an adult in good health. This material consisted of peripheral blood, taken on day 0 of AZD1222 vaccination. This chain is built from TRBV19 and TRBJ2-5, with 8 bases aligning to TRBD2. CDR3 sequence: CASSIAGGSGETQYF. In nucleotides, the sequence is TGTGCCAGTAGTATAGCGGGAGGGTCCGGGGAGACCCAGTACTTC.